This T cell receptor (beta chain) was identified during a study of graft-versus-host responses after intestinal transplantation. Study overall: Anti-thymocyte globulin induction preceded roughly 3 years of tacrolimus and steroid maintenance in all recipients.

Repertoires were generated with immunoSEQ multiplex PCR, while TCRdb's copy carries only in-frame clones and drops some. Of nearly 100,000 clones in the sample, 75% to 95% are singletons; the top ten hold about 15%. V lost 3 bases and J lost 6, with 17 bases in between. The length of the CDR3 is 16 residues. Germline V gives CDR1 SEHNR, CDR2 FQNEAQ (reference sequence). This clonotype was sampled from a human patient who received an intestinal transplant, so some T cells may come from the graft donor. This chain links TRBV7-9 with TRBJ1-4, with D perhaps TRBD1 (5 bases). This specimen was PBMCs, taken about 460 days after intestinal transplant. The CDR3 sequence: CASSFPRGRKDEKLFF. The CDR3, as DNA: TGTGCCAGCAGCTTTCCCCGGGGGAGGAAGGATGAAAAACTGTTTTTT.